The source of this T cell receptor beta chain is a study of shared clonotypes between healthy human individuals (TCRdb year 2020). At the level of the whole study: A couple of women and a few men aged 18 to 49 years were included in the cohort. For each donor, three plates each were used for CD4 naive and CD4 memory, two plates were used for CD8 naive, and one plate was used for CD8 memory. To estimate repertoire size and how much clonotype sharing occurs between individuals, the study deeply sequenced the blood TCR repertoires of a handful of healthy adults. Different laboratories and diverse techniques were used to prepare libraries and sequence TCR repertoires, to increase sequencing depth and limit assay-specific biases. Leukapheresis yielded between about 0.85 and 10 billion PBMCs per donor.

With regard to this clone: This receptor's antigen is unknown. No base quality information exists; no much larger clone differs at one position.

General conclusions and limits of the study: Sampling was restricted to blood, and TCR repertoires in tissues likely differ from the TCR repertoires found in blood. Compared with non-shared clonotypes, the clonotypes found in all four sorted-subset donors had higher generation probabilities. Sharing across several donors was observed for 5% to 6.5% of naive CD4, about 4% of naive CD8, 2% to 2.5% of memory CD4, and over 0.3% of memory CD8 clonotypes. Even with the large sequencing depth, rarefaction of the sorted-subset datasets indicated that sequencing was incomplete. The small number of donors limited the genetic and exposure-history diversity represented. Naive subsets generally had larger estimated clonotype richness than memory subsets did. Pairwise subsampling indicated that sequencing depth was expected to affect the degree of clonotype sharing among donors.

The CDR3 runs 11 residues from the cysteine to the phenylalanine. Only the CDR3 region is kept as DNA, spanning 33 bases read in frame from base 1. Trimming costs V 1 base and J 9 bases, and their ends lie 7 bases apart. The germline V gene encodes CDR1 MGHRA and CDR2 YSYEKL. TCR CDR3 regions were amplified from genomic DNA by multiplex PCR using the deep immunoSEQ assay. For each cell subset, the extracted genomic DNA was distributed evenly across all wells of several immunoSEQ 96-well plates, and each plate served as one replicate. For sorted subsets, approximately 190 ng of genomic DNA, equivalent to 30,000 or so T cell genomes, went into each replicate PCR. Purified libraries were quantified with a Qubit 3.0 fluorometer, sized on a Bioanalyzer 2100, and re-quantified with the KAPA Library Quantification kit. Every immunoSEQ 96-well plate was sequenced on a separate single-read 150-cycle Illumina NextSeq 550 flow cell. The original pipeline was this. Because only junctional sequences without quality scores were contained in the immunoSEQ output, filtering matching that applied to full-length reads could not be performed. Sequences were annotated with PyIR, a Python wrapper for IgBLAST v1.9, using IMGT germline references to assign V/J genes and CDR3. Reads with weak V/J assignments (E-value above 1e-6), missing CDR3, stop codons, out-of-frame junctions, or ambiguous translated residues were removed. A V3J clonotype was defined by an identical inferred V gene, J gene, and CDR3 amino acid sequence. Percentage overlap between repertoires was computed as shared unique clonotypes divided by the size of the smaller repertoire. Richness of each repertoire was evaluated using RTK rarefaction, the Chao1 estimator, and Recon v2.1 estimates of unobserved clonotypes. Generation probabilities were computed with OLGA for all TCRbeta clonotypes obtained by the gDNA method from several donors. Held by TCRdb, this immuneACCESS table contains in-frame sequences only and omits some clones. Under half of the omission traces to an unresolved V gene where checked; the cause of the rest is unknown. That table supplies the V and J calls and clone size; D and trimming were determined from the DNA. The sample yields around 2,100,000 clones; approximately 94% were counted once. The top ten hold roughly 1% of the sample.

CD8 naive samples consisted of CD45RO-negative cells that were positively selected for CCR7, yielding a CD45RA+CCR7+ population without TemRA cells. Healthy HIV-negative adults with no recently reported acute infections or vaccinations were included as donors. Every donor was a Caucasian adult living in Nashville, Tennessee, USA. Blood was obtained by leukapheresis, after which PBMCs were separated by Ficoll-Histopaque density gradient centrifugation and cryopreserved in liquid nitrogen vapor phase. Analytical flow cytometry was used to check the purity and quantity of each magnetically sorted T cell population. Genomic DNA was isolated from every sorted fraction and measured by UV absorbance on a Nanodrop 2000c.

The chain is encoded by TRBV4-1 joined to TRBJ2-7; the D gene cannot be resolved reliably. The sequence was collected from a man younger than 30 in good health. The sequencing sample was made of naive CD8+ T cells sorted from blood. Read against the paper, the sample's cell subset or site label means: CD45RA+CCR7+. The base sequence is TGCGCCAGCAGCCAAGGGAAGGGGCAGTACTTC. The encoded protein is CASSQGKGQYF.